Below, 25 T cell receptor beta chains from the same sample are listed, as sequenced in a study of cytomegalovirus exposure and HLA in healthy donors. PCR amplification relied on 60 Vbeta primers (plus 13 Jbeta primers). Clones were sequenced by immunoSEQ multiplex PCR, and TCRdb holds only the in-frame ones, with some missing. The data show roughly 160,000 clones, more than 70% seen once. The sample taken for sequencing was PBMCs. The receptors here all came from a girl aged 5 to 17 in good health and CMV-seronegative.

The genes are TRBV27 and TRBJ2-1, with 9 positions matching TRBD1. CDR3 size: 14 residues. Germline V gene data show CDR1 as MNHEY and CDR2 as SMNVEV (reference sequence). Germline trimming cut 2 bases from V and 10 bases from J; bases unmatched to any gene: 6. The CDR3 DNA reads TGTGCCAGCAGTTTAGCCCCCGGGACAGGGGAGCAGTTCTTC. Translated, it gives CASSLAPGTGEQFF.

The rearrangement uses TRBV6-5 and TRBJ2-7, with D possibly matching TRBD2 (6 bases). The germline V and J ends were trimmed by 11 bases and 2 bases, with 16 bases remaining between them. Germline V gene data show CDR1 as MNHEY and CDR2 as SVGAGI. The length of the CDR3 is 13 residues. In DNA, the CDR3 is TGTGCCGAAACCTCCGGGGGAACCTACGAGCAGTACTTC. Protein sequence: CAETSGGTYEQYF.

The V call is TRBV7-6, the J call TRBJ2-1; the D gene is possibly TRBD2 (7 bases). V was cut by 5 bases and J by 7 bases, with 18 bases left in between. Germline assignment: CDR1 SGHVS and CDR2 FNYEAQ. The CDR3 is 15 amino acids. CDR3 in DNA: TGTGCCAGCAGCACAATCGGCGGGGGCTGGAATGAGCAGTTCTTC. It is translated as CASSTIGGGWNEQFF.

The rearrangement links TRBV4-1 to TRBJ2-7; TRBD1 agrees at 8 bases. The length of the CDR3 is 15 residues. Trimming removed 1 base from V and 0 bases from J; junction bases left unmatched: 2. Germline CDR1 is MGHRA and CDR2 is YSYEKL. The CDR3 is CASSQGQGASYEQYF. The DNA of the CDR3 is TGCGCCAGCAGCCAAGGGCAGGGGGCCTCCTACGAGCAGTACTTC.

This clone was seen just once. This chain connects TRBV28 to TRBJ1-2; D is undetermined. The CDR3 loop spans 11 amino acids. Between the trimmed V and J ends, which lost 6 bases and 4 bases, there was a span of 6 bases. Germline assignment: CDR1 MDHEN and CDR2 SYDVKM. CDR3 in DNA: TGTGCCAGCAGGGGGAGCTATGGCTACACCTTC. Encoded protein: CASRGSYGYTF.

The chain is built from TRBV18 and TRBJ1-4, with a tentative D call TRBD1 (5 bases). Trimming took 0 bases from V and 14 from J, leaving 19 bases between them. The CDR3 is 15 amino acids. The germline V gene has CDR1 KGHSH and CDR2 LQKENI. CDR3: CASSPPSVRGEGLFF. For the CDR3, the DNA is TGTGCCAGCTCACCACCGTCAGTCCGAGGGGAGGGGCTGTTTTTT.

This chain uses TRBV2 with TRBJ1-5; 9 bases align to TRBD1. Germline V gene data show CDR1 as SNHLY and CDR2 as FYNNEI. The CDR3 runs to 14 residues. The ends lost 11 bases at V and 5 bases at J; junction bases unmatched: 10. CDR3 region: CALGVDRGHQPQHF. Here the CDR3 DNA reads TGTGCCCTCGGGGTGGACAGGGGTCATCAGCCCCAGCATTTT.

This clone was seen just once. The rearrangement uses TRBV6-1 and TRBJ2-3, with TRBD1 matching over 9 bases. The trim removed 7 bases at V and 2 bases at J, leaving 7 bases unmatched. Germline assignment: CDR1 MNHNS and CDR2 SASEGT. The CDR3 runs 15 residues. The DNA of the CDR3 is TGTGCCAGCAATGACAGGGGGATTTCCACAGATACGCAGTATTTT. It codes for CASNDRGISTDTQYF.

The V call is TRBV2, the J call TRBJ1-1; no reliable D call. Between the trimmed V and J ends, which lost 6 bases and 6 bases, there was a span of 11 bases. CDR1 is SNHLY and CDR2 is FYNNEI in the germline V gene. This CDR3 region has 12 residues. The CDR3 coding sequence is TGTGCCAGCAGGCAATGGAGGGCTGAAGCTTTCTTT. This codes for CASRQWRAEAFF.

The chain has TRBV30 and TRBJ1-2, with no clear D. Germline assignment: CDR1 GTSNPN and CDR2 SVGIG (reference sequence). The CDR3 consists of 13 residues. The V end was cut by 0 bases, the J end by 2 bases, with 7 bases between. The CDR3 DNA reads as TGTGCCTGGAGTGTAGCACGCAACTATGGCTACACCTTC. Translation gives CAWSVARNYGYTF.

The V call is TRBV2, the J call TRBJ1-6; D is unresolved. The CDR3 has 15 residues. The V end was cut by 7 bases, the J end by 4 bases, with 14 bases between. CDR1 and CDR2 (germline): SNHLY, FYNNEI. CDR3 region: CASTREGAYNSPLHF. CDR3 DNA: TGTGCCAGCACCCGGGAGGGAGCATATAATTCACCCCTCCACTTT.

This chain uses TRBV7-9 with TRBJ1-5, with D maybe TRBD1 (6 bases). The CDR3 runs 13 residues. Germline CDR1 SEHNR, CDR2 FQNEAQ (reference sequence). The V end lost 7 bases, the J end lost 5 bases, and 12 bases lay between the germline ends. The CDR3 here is CASTQGSDQPQHF. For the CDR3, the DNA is TGTGCCAGCACCCAGGGGTCCGATCAGCCCCAGCATTTT.

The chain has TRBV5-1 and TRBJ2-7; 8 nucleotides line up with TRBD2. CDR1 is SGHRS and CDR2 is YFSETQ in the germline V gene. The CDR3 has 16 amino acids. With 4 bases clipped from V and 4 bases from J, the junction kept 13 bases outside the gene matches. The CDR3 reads CASSVHQAGASYEQYF. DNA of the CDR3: TGCGCCAGCAGCGTCCACCAAGCGGGGGCTTCATACGAGCAGTACTTC.

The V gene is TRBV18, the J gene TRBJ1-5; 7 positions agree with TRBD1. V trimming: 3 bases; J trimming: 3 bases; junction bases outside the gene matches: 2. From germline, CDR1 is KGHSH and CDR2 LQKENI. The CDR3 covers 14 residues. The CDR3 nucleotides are TGTGCCAGCTCACCCGGACAGGACAATCAGCCCCAGCATTTT. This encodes CASSPGQDNQPQHF.

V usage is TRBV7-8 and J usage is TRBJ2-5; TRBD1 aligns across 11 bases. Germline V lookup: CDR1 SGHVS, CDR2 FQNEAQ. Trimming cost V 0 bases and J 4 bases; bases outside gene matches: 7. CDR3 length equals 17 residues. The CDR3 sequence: CASSLAFTGTGGETQYF. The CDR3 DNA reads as TGTGCCAGCAGCTTAGCCTTTACCGGGACAGGGGGAGAGACCCAGTACTTC.

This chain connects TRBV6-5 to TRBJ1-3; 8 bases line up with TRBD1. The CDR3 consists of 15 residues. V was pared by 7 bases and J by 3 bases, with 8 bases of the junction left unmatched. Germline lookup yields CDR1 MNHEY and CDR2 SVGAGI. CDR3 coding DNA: TGTGCCAGCACCTCCGCCGGGACAGGTGGAAACACCATATATTTT. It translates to CASTSAGTGGNTIYF.

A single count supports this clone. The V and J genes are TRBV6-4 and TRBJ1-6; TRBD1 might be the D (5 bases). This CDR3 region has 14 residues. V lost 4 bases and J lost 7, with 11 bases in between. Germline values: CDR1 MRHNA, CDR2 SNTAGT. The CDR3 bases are TGTGCCAGCAGTGTTCAGGGAACAAATTCACCCCTCCACTTT. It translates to CASSVQGTNSPLHF.

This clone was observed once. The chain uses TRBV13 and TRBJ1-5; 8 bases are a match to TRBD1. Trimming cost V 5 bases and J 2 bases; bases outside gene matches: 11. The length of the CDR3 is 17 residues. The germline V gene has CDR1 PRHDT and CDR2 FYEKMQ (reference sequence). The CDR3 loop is CASSAATGDHGNQPQHF. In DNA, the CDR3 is TGTGCCAGCAGCGCGGCGACAGGGGATCATGGCAATCAGCCCCAGCATTTT. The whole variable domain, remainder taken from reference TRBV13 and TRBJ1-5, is AAGVIQSPRHLIKEKRETATLKCYPIPRHDTVYWYQQGPGQDPQFLISFYEKMQSDKGSIPDRFSAQQFSDYHSELNMSSLELGDSALYFCASSAATGDHGNQPQHFGDGTRLSIL.

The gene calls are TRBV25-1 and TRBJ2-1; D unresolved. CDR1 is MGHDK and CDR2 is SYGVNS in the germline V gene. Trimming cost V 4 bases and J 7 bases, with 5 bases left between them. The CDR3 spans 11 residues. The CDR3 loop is CASSALNEQFF. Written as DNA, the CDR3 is TGTGCCAGCAGTGCTTTGAATGAGCAGTTCTTC.

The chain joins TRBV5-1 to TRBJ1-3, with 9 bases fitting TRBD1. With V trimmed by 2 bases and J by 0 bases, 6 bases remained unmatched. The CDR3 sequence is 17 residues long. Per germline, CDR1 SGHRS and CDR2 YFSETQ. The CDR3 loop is CASSFQTQGASGNTIYF. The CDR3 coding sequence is TGCGCCAGCAGCTTCCAAACACAGGGGGCCTCTGGAAACACCATATATTTT.

The CDR3 protein is CASSESRTVPPGEQYF. CDR3 nucleotide sequence: TGCGCCAGCAGTGAGAGTAGGACAGTCCCCCCGGGCGAGCAGTACTTC. The V and J genes are TRBV10-1 and TRBJ2-7, with D perhaps TRBD1 (6 bases). The CDR3 runs to 16 residues. Germline loops: CDR1 WNHNN, CDR2 SYGVQD (reference sequence). V lost 2 bases to trimming and J lost 6 bases, with 20 bases between them.

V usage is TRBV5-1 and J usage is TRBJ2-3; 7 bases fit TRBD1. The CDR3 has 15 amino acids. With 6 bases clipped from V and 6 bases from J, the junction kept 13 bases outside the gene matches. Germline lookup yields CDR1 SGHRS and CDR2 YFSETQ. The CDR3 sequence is CASKAGQVQTDTQYF. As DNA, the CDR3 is TGCGCCAGCAAAGCCGGACAGGTCCAGACGGATACGCAGTATTTT.

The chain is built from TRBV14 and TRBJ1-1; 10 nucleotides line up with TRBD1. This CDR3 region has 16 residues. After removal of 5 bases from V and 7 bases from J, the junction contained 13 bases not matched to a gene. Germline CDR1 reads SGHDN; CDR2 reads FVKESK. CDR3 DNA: TGTGCCAGCAGCACCCGCGGCGGACAGGGGGGGGGTGAAGCTTTCTTT. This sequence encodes CASSTRGGQGGGEAFF.

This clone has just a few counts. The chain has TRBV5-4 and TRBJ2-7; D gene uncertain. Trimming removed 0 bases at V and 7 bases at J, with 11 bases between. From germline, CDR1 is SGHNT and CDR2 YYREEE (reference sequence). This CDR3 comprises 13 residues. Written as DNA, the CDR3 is TGTGCCAGCAGCTTGGACAGACAAGTGGAGCAGTACTTC. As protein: CASSLDRQVEQYF.

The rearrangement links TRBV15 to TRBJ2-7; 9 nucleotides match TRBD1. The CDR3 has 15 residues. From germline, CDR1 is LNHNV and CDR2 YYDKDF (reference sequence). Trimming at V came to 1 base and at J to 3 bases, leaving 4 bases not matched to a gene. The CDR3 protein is CATSRGQGGVYEQYF. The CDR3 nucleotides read TGTGCCACCAGCAGAGGACAGGGGGGAGTCTACGAGCAGTACTTC.